One sample yielded the 2 T cell receptor beta chains listed below, sequenced in a study of OX40 agonist ivuxolimab in advanced cancers. Measured with immunoSEQ multiplex PCR; TCRdb has only the in-frame clones, and not every one. The data hold roughly 110,000 clones, with 90% observed a single time. Sample: CD4+ or CD8+ T cells sorted from blood, taken in a trial of the OX40 agonist ivuxolimab. These receptors were obtained from an adult with an advanced solid tumor such as melanoma, head and neck, liver or kidney cancer.

The chain is built from TRBV29-1 and TRBJ2-2; D is unresolved. Germline V gene sequence: CDR1 SQVTM, CDR2 ANQGSEA. V was shortened by 4 bases and J by 4 bases, with 13 bases between the two germline ends. This CDR3 is built from 14 residues. DNA for the CDR3: TGCAGCGTTGCTTCATCAACCCGCACCGGGGAGCTGTTTTTT. Its protein is CSVASSTRTGELFF.

This chain connects TRBV5-4 to TRBJ1-2; 7 bases line up with TRBD1. The trim removed 3 bases at V and 3 bases at J, leaving 2 bases unmatched. CDR1 and CDR2 (germline): SGHNT, YYREEE (reference sequence). The CDR3 runs 13 residues. The CDR3 loop reads CASSSDRDYGYTF. CDR3 nucleotides: TGTGCCAGCAGCTCCGACAGGGACTATGGCTACACCTTC.